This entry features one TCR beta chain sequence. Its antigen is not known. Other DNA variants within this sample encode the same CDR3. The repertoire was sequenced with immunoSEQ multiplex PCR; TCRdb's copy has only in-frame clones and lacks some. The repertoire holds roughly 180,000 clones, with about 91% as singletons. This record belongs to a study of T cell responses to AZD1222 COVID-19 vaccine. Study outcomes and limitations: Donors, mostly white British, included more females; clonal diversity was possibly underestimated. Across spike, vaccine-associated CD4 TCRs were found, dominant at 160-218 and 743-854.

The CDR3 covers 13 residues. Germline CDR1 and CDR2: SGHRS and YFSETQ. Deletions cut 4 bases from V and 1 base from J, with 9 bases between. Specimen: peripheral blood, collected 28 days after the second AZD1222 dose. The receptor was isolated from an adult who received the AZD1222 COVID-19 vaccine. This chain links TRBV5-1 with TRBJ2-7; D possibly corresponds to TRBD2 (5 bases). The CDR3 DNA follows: TGCGCCAGCAGCCCGGGAAGTTCCTACGAGCAGTACTTC. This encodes CASSPGSSYEQYF.